A selection of T cell receptor beta chains follows, all from one sample in a study of blood T cell repertoires in COVID-19. TCRdb's copy holds only in-frame clones and misses some; the assay was immunoSEQ multiplex PCR. The table lists about 190,000 clones, approximately 79% of them singletons, with under 15% in the top ten. The sequenced material came from peripheral blood. The receptors derive from a man in his thirties or forties with active or convalescent COVID-19. Both conserved end residues are trimmed from each CDR3. Fields, in order: CDR3 protein, V gene, J gene, clone size. Clone size is not always given. Where it is, it says once, few, many or a class for expanded clones.

cdr3_aa: ASSTPGLWGEGGYYGYT
v_call: TRBV19
j_call: TRBJ1-2
clone_size: few

cdr3_aa: ASSQEGPAPEQF
v_call: TRBV4-2
j_call: TRBJ2-1
clone_size: -

cdr3_aa: AATDGRGEKLF
v_call: TRBV10-3
j_call: TRBJ1-4
clone_size: -

cdr3_aa: ASRRTANTEAF
v_call: TRBV12-3/TRBV12-4
j_call: TRBJ1-1
clone_size: -

cdr3_aa: ASSLAGTDYSPLH
v_call: TRBV5-4
j_call: TRBJ1-6
clone_size: -

cdr3_aa: ASRGQAGTSGHNEQF
v_call: TRBV2
j_call: TRBJ2-1
clone_size: -

cdr3_aa: ASSQAGQGTGNTIY
v_call: TRBV3-1/TRBV3-2
j_call: TRBJ1-3
clone_size: few

cdr3_aa: ASTPDRRDEKLF
v_call: TRBV2
j_call: TRBJ1-4
clone_size: -

cdr3_aa: ASSDSGGAFGEAF
v_call: TRBV6-5
j_call: TRBJ1-1
clone_size: few

cdr3_aa: ASSLPGQGGQPQH
v_call: TRBV18
j_call: TRBJ1-5
clone_size: -

cdr3_aa: AWGLAGGRAHEQY
v_call: TRBV30
j_call: TRBJ2-7
clone_size: few

cdr3_aa: AISVAAGGPTGELF
v_call: TRBV10-3
j_call: TRBJ2-2
clone_size: once

cdr3_aa: ASSLQGAREKLF
v_call: TRBV18
j_call: TRBJ1-4
clone_size: -

cdr3_aa: ASSSPRTAGNTIY
v_call: TRBV18
j_call: TRBJ1-3
clone_size: -

cdr3_aa: ASKTGGNSPLH
v_call: TRBV7-9
j_call: TRBJ1-6
clone_size: -

cdr3_aa: ASSLELAGDNEQF
v_call: TRBV11-2
j_call: TRBJ2-1
clone_size: -

cdr3_aa: ASSLGRSGRETQY
v_call: TRBV7-2
j_call: TRBJ2-5
clone_size: -

cdr3_aa: ASSSAAGEGYT
v_call: TRBV27
j_call: TRBJ1-2
clone_size: few

cdr3_aa: ASSLNARANYGYT
v_call: TRBV11-3
j_call: TRBJ1-2
clone_size: once

cdr3_aa: ASSEGVNPRGPLH
v_call: TRBV6-1
j_call: TRBJ1-6
clone_size: few

cdr3_aa: ASSLQNTEAF
v_call: TRBV5-4
j_call: TRBJ1-1
clone_size: few

cdr3_aa: ASSSTGANGKLF
v_call: TRBV7-6
j_call: TRBJ1-4
clone_size: -

cdr3_aa: ASSATGGGYGYT
v_call: TRBV7-3
j_call: TRBJ1-2
clone_size: -

cdr3_aa: ASSSSGTYTDTQY
v_call: TRBV7-2
j_call: TRBJ2-3
clone_size: -

cdr3_aa: ASSYGTGYTEAF
v_call: TRBV6-2/TRBV6-3
j_call: TRBJ1-1
clone_size: few

cdr3_aa: ASSFVSGWGAAGELF
v_call: TRBV5-1
j_call: TRBJ2-2
clone_size: -

cdr3_aa: ASSYGQRLF
v_call: TRBV6-5
j_call: TRBJ1-4
clone_size: -

cdr3_aa: ASSRRTGVADTGELF
v_call: TRBV6-6
j_call: TRBJ2-2
clone_size: -

cdr3_aa: ASSAGQGHEKLF
v_call: TRBV18
j_call: TRBJ1-4
clone_size: -

cdr3_aa: ASSRDYTLETQY
v_call: TRBV5-5
j_call: TRBJ2-5
clone_size: -

cdr3_aa: ASSLDLSGHYGYT
v_call: TRBV11-2
j_call: TRBJ1-2
clone_size: -

cdr3_aa: ASSPGRDGYEQY
v_call: TRBV18
j_call: TRBJ2-7
clone_size: -

cdr3_aa: ASSLGQGVAEAF
v_call: TRBV5-8
j_call: TRBJ1-1
clone_size: -

cdr3_aa: ASSVQGPENTGELF
v_call: TRBV7-3
j_call: TRBJ2-2
clone_size: -

cdr3_aa: ASGGRGRGTGELF
v_call: TRBV7-9
j_call: TRBJ2-2
clone_size: few

cdr3_aa: ASSLGTGGSNEQF
v_call: TRBV5-4
j_call: TRBJ2-1
clone_size: -

cdr3_aa: ASSLGQDSGNTIY
v_call: TRBV5-6
j_call: TRBJ1-3
clone_size: -

cdr3_aa: ASSPGLKRDEQY
v_call: TRBV18
j_call: TRBJ2-7
clone_size: -

cdr3_aa: ASSSSTGELF
v_call: TRBV12-3/TRBV12-4
j_call: TRBJ2-2
clone_size: -

cdr3_aa: AMRDSGRTNEKLF
v_call: TRBV10-3
j_call: TRBJ1-4
clone_size: few

cdr3_aa: ASNRMPGQNEKLF
v_call: TRBV5-1
j_call: TRBJ1-4
clone_size: -

cdr3_aa: ASSSIGGDGYT
v_call: TRBV7-9
j_call: TRBJ1-2
clone_size: -

cdr3_aa: ASRRVGGVGNSPLH
v_call: TRBV7-2
j_call: TRBJ1-6
clone_size: -

cdr3_aa: ASSPGTSGTSSYEQY
v_call: TRBV3-1/TRBV3-2
j_call: TRBJ2-7
clone_size: -

cdr3_aa: SARGEGTEAF
v_call: TRBV29-1
j_call: TRBJ1-1
clone_size: -

cdr3_aa: AWSLARNEQF
v_call: TRBV30
j_call: TRBJ2-1
clone_size: -

cdr3_aa: ASSDPGSPSTDTQY
v_call: TRBV7-6
j_call: TRBJ2-3
clone_size: -

cdr3_aa: ASSRDEGVTGELF
v_call: TRBV7-9
j_call: TRBJ2-2
clone_size: -

cdr3_aa: ASRYPSSGRQETQY
v_call: TRBV12-2
j_call: TRBJ2-5
clone_size: once

cdr3_aa: ATSEGDTNYGYT
v_call: TRBV24-1
j_call: TRBJ1-2
clone_size: once

cdr3_aa: ASISRVNTEAF
v_call: TRBV19
j_call: TRBJ1-1
clone_size: -

cdr3_aa: ASSLPAFAKNQPQH
v_call: TRBV7-2
j_call: TRBJ1-5
clone_size: -

cdr3_aa: ASSQDIWAGTEAF
v_call: TRBV4-1
j_call: TRBJ1-1
clone_size: few

cdr3_aa: ASRRSSPRGYVGQY
v_call: TRBV25-1
j_call: TRBJ2-7
clone_size: -

cdr3_aa: ASSYGAALEAF
v_call: TRBV6-5
j_call: TRBJ1-1
clone_size: -

cdr3_aa: ASSTLSLNQPQH
v_call: TRBV27
j_call: TRBJ1-5
clone_size: -

cdr3_aa: ASSLLAGLHNEQF
v_call: TRBV7-2
j_call: TRBJ2-1
clone_size: -